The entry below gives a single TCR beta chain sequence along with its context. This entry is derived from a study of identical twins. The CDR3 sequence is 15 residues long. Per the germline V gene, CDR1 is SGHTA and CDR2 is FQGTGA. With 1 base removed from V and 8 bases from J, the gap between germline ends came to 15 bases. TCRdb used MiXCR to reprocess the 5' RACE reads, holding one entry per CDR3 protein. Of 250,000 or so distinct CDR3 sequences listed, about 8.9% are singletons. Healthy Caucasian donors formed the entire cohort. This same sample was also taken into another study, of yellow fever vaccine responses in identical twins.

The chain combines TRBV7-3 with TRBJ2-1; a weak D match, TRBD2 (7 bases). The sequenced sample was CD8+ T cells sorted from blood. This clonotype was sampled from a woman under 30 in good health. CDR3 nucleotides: TGTGCCAGCAGCTTAAAGGGGGGGGTGGTCGATGAGCAGTTCTTC. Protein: CASSLKGGVVDEQFF.